The sequence of this T cell receptor beta chain was determined in a study of CD8 T cells in Susac syndrome. Study results and caveats: The study recognized that its TCR sequencing and HLA analysis covered a relatively small number of individuals.

The multiple sclerosis control group consisted of treatment-naive patients whose relapsing-remitting disease, which was either stable or active, fulfilled revised McDonald criteria. Details on this clonotype: Its target is unknown.

Reverse transcription used about 0.45 to 1 ug RNA and random hexamers. The authors amplified TCR beta CDR3 across 54 Vbeta and 13 Jbeta using immunoSEQ multiplex PCR. Each CDR3 protein is one row after TCRdb ran MiXCR on the immunoSEQ multiplex PCR reads. The repertoire has about 280,000 distinct CDR3 sequences, about 85% of them found once; the top ten carry approximately 0.12%. From germline, CDR1 is DFQATT and CDR2 SNEGSKA (reference sequence). The junction had 3 bases not matched to a gene; V was cut back by 6 bases and J by 4 bases. CDR3 length: 12 amino acids. The sequenced material came from CD8+ T cells from PBMCs. This TCR came from a human donor with multiple sclerosis. The J gene is TRBJ2-1, the V gene TRBV20-1; 7 bases fit TRBD2. The CDR3 bases are TGCAGTGCGGGAGGGGAATACAATGAGCAGTTCTTC. It translates to CSAGGEYNEQFF.